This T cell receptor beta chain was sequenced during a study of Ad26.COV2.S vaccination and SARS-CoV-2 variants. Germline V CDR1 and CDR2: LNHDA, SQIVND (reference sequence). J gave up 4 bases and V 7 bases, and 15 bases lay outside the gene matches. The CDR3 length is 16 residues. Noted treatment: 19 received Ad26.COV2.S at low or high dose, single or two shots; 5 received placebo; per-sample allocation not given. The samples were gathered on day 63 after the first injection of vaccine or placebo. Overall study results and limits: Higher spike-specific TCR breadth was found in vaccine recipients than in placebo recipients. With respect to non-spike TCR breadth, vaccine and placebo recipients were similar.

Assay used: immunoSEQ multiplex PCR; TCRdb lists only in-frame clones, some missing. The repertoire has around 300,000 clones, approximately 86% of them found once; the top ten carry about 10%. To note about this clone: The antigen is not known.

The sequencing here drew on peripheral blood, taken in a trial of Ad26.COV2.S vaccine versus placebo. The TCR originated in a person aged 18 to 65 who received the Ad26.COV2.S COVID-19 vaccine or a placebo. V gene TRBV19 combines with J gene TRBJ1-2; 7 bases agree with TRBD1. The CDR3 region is CASNRFGQEVGYGYTF. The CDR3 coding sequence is TGTGCCAGTAACCGCTTCGGACAGGAGGTGGGCTATGGCTACACCTTC.